A single sample gave rise to the 11 T cell receptor beta chains below, sequenced in a study of T cells in narcolepsy. The data were produced by immunoSEQ multiplex PCR, yet TCRdb's version contains in-frame clones alone and is incomplete. The sample yields some 32,000 clones, more than 70% seen once. Sequencing was done on a sample of CD45RA- memory CD4+ T cells from PBMCs. These receptors all come from a human donor with narcolepsy.

The chain couples TRBV2 to TRBJ1-2; D gene ambiguous. The CDR3 has 14 residues. Germline V lookup: CDR1 SNHLY, CDR2 FYNNEI. V was clipped by 4 bases and J by 6 bases, with 15 bases between them. CDR3 bases: TGTGCCAGCAGTGGCCCTCTAAATCTTAATGGCTACACCTTC. Encoded protein: CASSGPLNLNGYTF.

This chain uses TRBV6-5 with TRBJ2-2; no definite D call. V was trimmed by 2 bases and J by 6 bases, leaving 10 bases between them. CDR1 is MNHEY and CDR2 is SVGAGI in the germline V gene. The CDR3 totals 14 residues. The CDR3 DNA is TGTGCCAGCAGTTACCGGGCCGCTCCCGGGGAGCTGTTTTTT. It is translated as CASSYRAAPGELFF.

This clone came up a few times. V is TRBV6-6 and J is TRBJ1-5; D unresolved. The CDR3 runs to 15 residues. The V and J ends lost 3 bases and 4 bases respectively, with 13 bases between them. The V gene's germline CDR1 is MNHNY and CDR2 SVGAGI (reference sequence). The DNA of the CDR3 is TGTGCCAGCAGTTATACCCCCGATGGAAATCAGCCCCAGCATTTT. This gives the protein CASSYTPDGNQPQHF.

The V gene is TRBV7-2, the J gene TRBJ1-1, with D perhaps matching TRBD1 (6 bases). Germline CDR1 reads SGHTA; CDR2 reads FQGNSA. The CDR3 runs 17 residues. Deletions cut 5 bases from V and 8 bases from J, with 27 bases between. The CDR3 DNA reads TGTGCCAGCAGCGCACAGGGAGGGTGGGAGGATAAACGGGAAGCTTTCTTT. Amino acids: CASSAQGGWEDKREAFF. The complete variable domain, with remaining parts taken from reference TRBV7-2 and TRBJ1-1, reads GAGVSQSPSNKVTEKGKDVELRCDPISGHTALYWYRQSLGQGLEFLIYFQGNSAPDKSGLPSDRFSAERTGGSVSTLTIQRTQQEDSAVYLCASSAQGGWEDKREAFFGQGTRLTVV.

The V and J genes are TRBV19 and TRBJ1-6; the D is unclear. Deletions cut 5 bases from V and 7 bases from J, with 9 bases between. Germline V gives CDR1 LNHDA, CDR2 SQIVND (reference sequence). The CDR3 sequence is 13 residues long. CDR3 sequence reads: CASSPGRNSPLHF. For the CDR3, the DNA is TGTGCCAGTAGTCCCGGACGGAATTCACCCCTCCACTTT.

The chain combines TRBV28 with TRBJ1-5; D may be TRBD1 (5 bases). From germline, CDR1 is MDHEN and CDR2 SYDVKM. This CDR3 spans 16 amino acids. V was shortened by 1 base and J by 2 bases, with 12 bases between the two germline ends. This chain's CDR3 is CASSLSDLGGNQPQHF. Written as DNA, the CDR3 is TGTGCCAGCAGTTTATCCGACTTAGGGGGCAATCAGCCCCAGCATTTT.

Only a few counts were recorded for this clone. V is TRBV19 and J is TRBJ2-1; 8 positions match TRBD2. Per the germline V gene, CDR1 is LNHDA and CDR2 is SQIVND (reference sequence). With 5 bases clipped from V and 3 bases from J, the junction kept 6 bases outside the gene matches. There are 15 residues in the CDR3. CDR3 amino acids: CASSLRRGGYNEQFF. CDR3 coding DNA: TGTGCCAGTAGTCTCCGACGGGGGGGCTACAATGAGCAGTTCTTC.

As to this clone: One end of the junction fails to match germline, which may point to a read error. The chain recombines TRBV2 with TRBJ2-5; D not certain. There are 11 residues in the CDR3. The germline V gene encodes CDR1 SNHLY and CDR2 FYNNEI. The CDR3 DNA is TGTGCCAGCAGTGAACGGTACCGCGGTGACTTC. The encoded protein is CASSERYRGDF.

The V and J genes are TRBV11-3 and TRBJ2-2, with D possibly called TRBD1 or TRBD2 (5 bases each). V was clipped by 6 bases and J by 1 base, with 12 bases between them. Germline V lookup: CDR1 SGHNT, CDR2 YENEEA. There are 15 residues in the CDR3. The CDR3 loop reads CASRGPDGNTGELFF. The CDR3 DNA reads as TGTGCCAGCAGGGGACCGGACGGGAACACCGGGGAGCTGTTTTTT.

The genes are TRBV6-1 and TRBJ2-7; D not certain. Germline CDR1 reads MNHNS; CDR2 reads SASEGT. The V end lost 6 bases, the J end lost 3 bases, and 12 bases lay between the germline ends. The CDR3 runs to 13 residues. The CDR3 DNA follows: TGTGCCAGCAGCCGTGGACGGTTCTACGAGCAGTACTTC. As protein: CASSRGRFYEQYF.

CDR3 residues: CASSLPWYEQYF. The CDR3 DNA is TGTGCCAGCAGCTTGCCCTGGTACGAGCAGTACTTC. The V and J genes are TRBV5-8 and TRBJ2-7, with no clear D. Germline assignment: CDR1 SGHTS and CDR2 YDEGEE. The CDR3 has 12 residues. The V and J ends lost 1 base and 4 bases respectively, with 6 bases between them.